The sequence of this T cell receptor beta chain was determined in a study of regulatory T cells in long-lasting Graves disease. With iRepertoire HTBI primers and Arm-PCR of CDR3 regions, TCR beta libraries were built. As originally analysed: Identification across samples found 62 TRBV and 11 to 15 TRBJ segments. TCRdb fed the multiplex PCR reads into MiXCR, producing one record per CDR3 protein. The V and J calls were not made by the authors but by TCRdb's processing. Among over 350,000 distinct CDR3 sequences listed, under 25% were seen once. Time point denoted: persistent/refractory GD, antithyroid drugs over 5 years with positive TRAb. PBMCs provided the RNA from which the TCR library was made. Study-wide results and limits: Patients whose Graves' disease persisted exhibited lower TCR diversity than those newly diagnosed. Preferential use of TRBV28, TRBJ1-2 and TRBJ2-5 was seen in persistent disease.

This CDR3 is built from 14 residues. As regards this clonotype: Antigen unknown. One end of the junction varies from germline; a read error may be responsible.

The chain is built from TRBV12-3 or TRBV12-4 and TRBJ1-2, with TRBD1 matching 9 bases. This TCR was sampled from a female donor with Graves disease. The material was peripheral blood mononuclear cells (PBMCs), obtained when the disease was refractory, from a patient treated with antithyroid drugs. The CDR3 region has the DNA TGTGCCAGCAACCGACAGGGGGGCCCGTATGGCCACACCTTC. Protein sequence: CASNRQGGPYGHTF.